These T cell receptor beta chains were read from a single sample in a study of untreated major depressive disorder. Only in-frame clones appear in the TCRdb table, and some are missing; sequencing was by immunoSEQ multiplex PCR. This sample carries 21,000 or so clones, roughly 93% of them seen once, and the ten largest clones take roughly 0.33%. Material: CD4+ T cells from PBMCs. These receptors all stem from a man younger than 45 in good health. Each CDR3 is given with its conserved first and last residue. A D gene is named only where the DNA matches it firmly. For some rows the clone size is stated as once, few or many, or as a class when expanded; others skip it.

cdr3_nt	cdr3_aa	v_call	d_call	clone_size	j_call
TGTGCCAGCTCTCAACTGACCGAGGGACGGACTGAAGCTTTCTTT	CASSQLTEGRTEAFF	TRBV18	.	.	TRBJ1-1
TGTGCCAGCAGCTTGGCGACTGACGCAGATACGCAGTATTTT	CASSLATDADTQYF	TRBV5-4	.	.	TRBJ2-3
TGCGCCAGCAGCCCGACAGGGGACTATGGCTACACCTTC	CASSPTGDYGYTF	TRBV5-1	TRBD1	once	TRBJ1-2
TGCAGCGTTGACGGGGGCGGAAATCAGCCCCAGCATTTT	CSVDGGGNQPQHF	TRBV29-1	.	.	TRBJ1-5
TGTGCCAGCAGCTTAGATGTGACAGGGTCCGATGAGCAGTTCTTC	CASSLDVTGSDEQFF	TRBV7-3	TRBD1	.	TRBJ2-1
TGTGCCAGCAGCTTAAGAGGGGGAGAGGAAAAACTGTTTTTT	CASSLRGGEEKLFF	TRBV7-3	.	.	TRBJ1-4
TGTGCCAGCAGCCGCGGAGGCTACGAGCAGTACTTC	CASSRGGYEQYF	TRBV6-5	.	.	TRBJ2-7
TGCGCCAGCAGCTTAGGGGGACCCACTGAAGCTTTCTTT	CASSLGGPTEAFF	TRBV5-1	.	.	TRBJ1-1
TGTGCCAGCAGCTCGACGAGCGGGTACAATGAGCAGTTCTTC	CASSSTSGYNEQFF	TRBV7-2	.	.	TRBJ2-1
TGTGCCAGCAGCCAAGTAGGGGACCTAGGGAAAGAGACCCAGTACTTC	CASSQVGDLGKETQYF	TRBV4-2	.	.	TRBJ2-5
TGCGCCAGCAGCTACGCAGGGGCAGATGGCTACACCTTC	CASSYAGADGYTF	TRBV5-1	.	.	TRBJ1-2
TGTGCCAGCATCAGGACAGGGGCCCGGAGGGAGCAGTACTTC	CASIRTGARREQYF	TRBV6-5	TRBD1	.	TRBJ2-7
TGTGCCAGCAGCCTGGGACAGCTAGTGTACACTGAAGCTTTCTTT	CASSLGQLVYTEAFF	TRBV7-3	TRBD1	.	TRBJ1-1
TGTGCCAGCAGCGTAGTAGTGAGGGAGACCCAGTACTTC	CASSVVVRETQYF	TRBV9	.	.	TRBJ2-5
TGTGCCAGCAGGCAAACCATGGCTAGCGGGAGACCAGATACGCAGTATTTT	CASRQTMASGRPDTQYF	TRBV11-2	TRBD2	.	TRBJ2-3
TGCGCCAGCAGCCCTGGCGGTCCAGATACGCAGTATTTT	CASSPGGPDTQYF	TRBV5-1	.	.	TRBJ2-3
TGCAGCGGGAGGACAGGGAACTATGGCTACACCTTC	CSGRTGNYGYTF	TRBV29-1	TRBD1	.	TRBJ1-2
TGTGCCAGCAGACCTACACCTAACACCGGGGAGCTGTTTTTT	CASRPTPNTGELFF	TRBV7-8	.	.	TRBJ2-2
TGTGCCAGCAGTGATGTTACAGGGGGCGAGCTTGGCTACACCTTC	CASSDVTGGELGYTF	TRBV6-1	TRBD1	.	TRBJ1-2
TGCAGTGCTAGAATCAACTATGGCTACACCTTC	CSARINYGYTF	TRBV20-1	.	.	TRBJ1-2
TGTGCCAGCAGCCTTTCTCTCCAGGGGGACGAGCAGTACTTC	CASSLSLQGDEQYF	TRBV7-3	TRBD1	.	TRBJ2-7
TGTGCCTGGAAGAAGCGGCAAGAGACCCAGTACTTC	CAWKKRQETQYF	TRBV30	.	.	TRBJ2-5
TGCGCCAGCAGGACAGGTGAAGAGCAGTACTTC	CASRTGEEQYF	TRBV10-1	.	.	TRBJ2-7
TGTGCCAGCCTACCGTTAGCGGACTCCTACGAGCAGTACTTC	CASLPLADSYEQYF	TRBV7-2	.	.	TRBJ2-7
TGCGCCAGCAGCCAAGATGGGCTAGCGAGATACGAGCAGTACTTC	CASSQDGLARYEQYF	TRBV4-1	.	.	TRBJ2-7
TGTGCCAGCAGCTGGAGGGTGAGGGGAACTAATGAAAAACTGTTTTTT	CASSWRVRGTNEKLFF	TRBV7-2	.	few	TRBJ1-4
TGTGCCAGCAGTGCCTCCTATGAGCAGTTCTTC	CASSASYEQFF	TRBV2	.	once	TRBJ2-1
TGTGCCAGCAGCAAAGGGGGACAGGGGGCTGGTGAGCAGTACTTC	CASSKGGQGAGEQYF	TRBV21-1	.	.	TRBJ2-7
TGTGCCAGCAGTGGGGGTCTTCAGGGACTGTTTTTT	CASSGGLQGLFF	TRBV28	.	.	TRBJ1-4
TGTGCCAGCAGCTTAGATGGGGCCCTCCGGGGCATTCAGTACTTC	CASSLDGALRGIQYF	TRBV7-2	.	.	TRBJ2-4
TGTGCCAGTAGTTTCTGGGGGGCTGGAGAAAAACTGTTTTTT	CASSFWGAGEKLFF	TRBV19	.	.	TRBJ1-4
TGTGCCAGCAGTCAAAACAGGGATGTTAACTATGGCTACACCTTC	CASSQNRDVNYGYTF	TRBV27	.	.	TRBJ1-2
TGTGCCAGCAGTGAACAAGGGGGGGGCGGACCTGAAGCTTTCTTT	CASSEQGGGGPEAFF	TRBV25-1	.	.	TRBJ1-1
TGCGCCAGCAGCCTGGACAGAGACTACGAGCAGTACTTC	CASSLDRDYEQYF	TRBV4-1	.	.	TRBJ2-7
TGCGCCAGCAGCTTAGGGAGCATGAACACTGAAGCTTTCTTT	CASSLGSMNTEAFF	TRBV5-1	.	.	TRBJ1-1
TGTGCCAGTAGTATACTAACAGGCTACGAGCAGTACTTC	CASSILTGYEQYF	TRBV19	.	.	TRBJ2-7
TGCAGTGCTATAGGGGACCGGGAGCTGTTTTTT	CSAIGDRELFF	TRBV20-1	.	.	TRBJ2-2
TGCAGTGCTAGGCACTATGGCTACACCTTC	CSARHYGYTF	TRBV20-1	.	.	TRBJ1-2
TGTGCCAGCAGCTGGGGACTAGCAGCCGGGGAGCTGTTTTTT	CASSWGLAAGELFF	TRBV5-6	TRBD2	.	TRBJ2-2
TGTGCCAGCAGCTTGGCCCAACTTCGTGGCTCCTACGAGCAGTACTTC	CASSLAQLRGSYEQYF	TRBV5-4	.	.	TRBJ2-7
TGTGCCAGCAGTAAGACCCAGGGGGCCGAGCAGTACTTC	CASSKTQGAEQYF	TRBV2	TRBD1	.	TRBJ2-7
TGTGCCAGCAGCGCCAGGGGCCGAGGGTCAGATACGCAGTATTTT	CASSARGRGSDTQYF	TRBV7-8	.	.	TRBJ2-3